The rows below give T cell receptor beta chains drawn from one sample of a study of blood T cell repertoires in COVID-19. The method was immunoSEQ multiplex PCR; TCRdb's version includes in-frame clones alone and lacks a portion of them. This table has about 99,000 clones, roughly 87% appearing once. Sequencing was carried out using peripheral blood. Source of these receptors: a man aged 50 to 59 in a cohort sampled during active COVID-19. CDR3s include the opening cysteine and the closing phenylalanine or tryptophan. A D gene is named only where the DNA matches it firmly. Expanded clones are given a class, and other clones once, few, many or no size at all.

D	V	J	size	DNA	CDR3
TRBD1	TRBV6-5	TRBJ1-1	-	TGTGCCAGCCGCGGGACAGGGACGTCTGAAGCTTTCTTT	CASRGTGTSEAFF
TRBD1	TRBV28	TRBJ1-5	once	TGTGCCAGCAGTCTCGCTGGGACAGCCAATCAGCCCCAGCATTTT	CASSLAGTANQPQHF
-	TRBV7-9	TRBJ2-1	-	TGTGCCAGCAGCTTAGTAGGGGACTCTTACAATGAGCAGTTCTTC	CASSLVGDSYNEQFF
TRBD1	TRBV27	TRBJ1-2	-	TGTGCCAGCAGACCTCTTCAGGGGGCTAACTATGGCTACACCTTC	CASRPLQGANYGYTF
-	TRBV6-6	TRBJ2-5	-	TGTGCCAGCAGTTACTCGGGCAGGGGGGATGGAGAGACCCAGTACTTC	CASSYSGRGDGETQYF
TRBD1	TRBV7-8	TRBJ2-1	-	TGTGCCAGCAGCTGGACGGACAGGGAAGATGAGCAGTTCTTC	CASSWTDREDEQFF
-	TRBV9	TRBJ2-1	-	TGTGCCAGCAGCGTAGAGATCAGCTCCTACAATGAGCAGTTCTTC	CASSVEISSYNEQFF
-	TRBV6-5	TRBJ2-7	once	TGTGCCAGCAGTTCCTATCCGGGGGCCTACGAGCAGTACTTC	CASSSYPGAYEQYF
TRBD2	TRBV13	TRBJ2-1	-	TGTGCCAGCAGCTTAGTAGCCACGGGGGGACTCCGGTACAATGAGCAGTTCTTC	CASSLVATGGLRYNEQFF
TRBD1	TRBV27	TRBJ1-1	few	TGTGCCAGCAGTTTGGAACAGGGGTATACTGAAGCTTTCTTT	CASSLEQGYTEAFF
TRBD1	TRBV6-1	TRBJ2-5	-	TGTGCCAGCAGTGAAGGCAGGGGGTCGGCGGAGACCCAGTACTTC	CASSEGRGSAETQYF
-	TRBV20-1	TRBJ1-1	-	TGCAGCTGGCGGATGAACACTGAAGCTTTCTTT	CSWRMNTEAFF
TRBD1	TRBV18	TRBJ2-2	-	TGTGCCGGAGGACAGGGGAACACCGGGGAGCTGTTTTTT	CAGGQGNTGELFF
-	TRBV3-1/TRBV3-2	TRBJ1-2	once	TGTGCCAGCAGCCAAGATCAGGAGGGAAATTATGGCTACACCTTC	CASSQDQEGNYGYTF
-	TRBV15	TRBJ2-1	-	TGTGCCACCAGCAGGGGAGGGGGTACAGGCGAGCAGTTCTTC	CATSRGGGTGEQFF
-	TRBV3-1/TRBV3-2	TRBJ1-3	-	TGTGCCAGCAGCCAAGCTCGTATGTCAGGGGTCTCTGGAAACACCATATATTTT	CASSQARMSGVSGNTIYF
-	TRBV19	TRBJ2-2	-	TGTGCCAGTAGTATAAGGGGGTCGGGAACCGGGGAGCTGTTTTTT	CASSIRGSGTGELFF
-	TRBV6-1	TRBJ1-2	once	TGTGCCAGCAGTGAAGCTCGCAACAGGGTTTGGCGAGGCTACACCTTC	CASSEARNRVWRGYTF
-	TRBV11-3	TRBJ2-7	-	TGTGCCAGCAGCCCCATCGGGGACGAGCAGTACTTC	CASSPIGDEQYF
-	TRBV11-3	TRBJ2-1	once	TGTGCCAGCAGCTTTCAGTCACCCGACAATGAGCAGTTCTTC	CASSFQSPDNEQFF
TRBD1	TRBV3-1/TRBV3-2	TRBJ1-2	-	TGTGCCAGCAGCCAAGTGAGGACAGGGTACGGCTATGGCTACACCTTC	CASSQVRTGYGYGYTF
-	TRBV24-1	TRBJ2-2	-	TGTGCCACCAGTGGGCCTGGGGGCGTAAACTCGAACACCGGGGAGCTGTTTTTT	CATSGPGGVNSNTGELFF
TRBD1	TRBV4-2	TRBJ1-2	once	TGTGCCAGCAGCCAAGTCCCAGGGGGTCACTATGGCTACACCTTC	CASSQVPGGHYGYTF
TRBD1	TRBV2	TRBJ2-3	-	TGTGCCAGCAGGGGACAGGCAGCGGGAGATACGCAGTATTTT	CASRGQAAGDTQYF
TRBD1	TRBV7-8	TRBJ2-2	-	TGTGCCAGCAGCGGAACCGGGACAGCCACCGGGGAGCTGTTTTTT	CASSGTGTATGELFF
TRBD2	TRBV25-1	TRBJ2-3	-	TGTGCCAGTTCCTCTCCGGGACTAGCGCCATCGCCGCAGTATTTT	CASSSPGLAPSPQYF
-	TRBV5-6	TRBJ1-6	-	TGTGCCAGCAGCCGGAGCGATTATAATTCACCCCTCCACTTT	CASSRSDYNSPLHF
TRBD2	TRBV7-2	TRBJ2-5	-	TGTGCCAGCAGCATACGGGGGGAAGCCGCACAAGAGACCCAGTACTTC	CASSIRGEAAQETQYF
-	TRBV7-2	TRBJ1-2	-	TGTGCCAGCAGCCTAGACCAGGGGTCTGGCTACACCTTC	CASSLDQGSGYTF
TRBD1	TRBV29-1	TRBJ1-1	-	TGCAGCGTTCAACCGGGACAGTCTGAAGCTTTCTTT	CSVQPGQSEAFF
TRBD1	TRBV5-4	TRBJ1-1	-	TGTGCCAGCAGCTGGGACAGGGGGTCCACTGAAGCTTTCTTT	CASSWDRGSTEAFF
-	TRBV24-1	TRBJ1-6	-	TGTGCCACCAGTGATTTGGAGGGGGAGTGCTCACCCCTCCACTTT	CATSDLEGECSPLHF
TRBD2	TRBV14	TRBJ2-5	-	TGTGCCAGCAGCCTTAGCGGGGGCTATTGGACCCAGTACTTC	CASSLSGGYWTQYF
-	TRBV24-1	TRBJ2-1	-	TGTGCCACCAGTGGGCAGGGGGGCTCCTACAATGAGCAGTTCTTC	CATSGQGGSYNEQFF